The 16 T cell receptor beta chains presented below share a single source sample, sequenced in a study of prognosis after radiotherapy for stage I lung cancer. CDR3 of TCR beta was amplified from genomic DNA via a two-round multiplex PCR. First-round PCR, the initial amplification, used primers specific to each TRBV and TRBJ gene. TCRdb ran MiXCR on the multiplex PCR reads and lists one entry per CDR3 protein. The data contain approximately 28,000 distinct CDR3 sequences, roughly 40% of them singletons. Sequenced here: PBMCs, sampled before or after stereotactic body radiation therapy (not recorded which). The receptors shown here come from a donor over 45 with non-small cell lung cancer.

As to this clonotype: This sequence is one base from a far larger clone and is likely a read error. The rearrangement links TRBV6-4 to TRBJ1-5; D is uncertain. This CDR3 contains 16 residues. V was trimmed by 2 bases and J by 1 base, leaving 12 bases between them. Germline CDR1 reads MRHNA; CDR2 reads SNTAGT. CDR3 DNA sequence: TGTGCCAGCAGTGACACCGGACGGTTGAGCAATCAGCCCCAGCATTTT. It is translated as CASSDTGRLSNQPQHF.

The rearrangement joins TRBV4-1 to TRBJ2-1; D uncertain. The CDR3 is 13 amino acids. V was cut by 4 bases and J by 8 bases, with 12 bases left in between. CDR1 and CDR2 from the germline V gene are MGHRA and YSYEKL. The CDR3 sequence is CASSPSLVDEQFF. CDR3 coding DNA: TGCGCCAGCAGCCCATCTCTAGTTGATGAGCAGTTCTTC.

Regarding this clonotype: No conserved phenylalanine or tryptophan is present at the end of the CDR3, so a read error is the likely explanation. Written as DNA, the CDR3 is TGTGCCAGCACACACAGCACCGACGGCTATGTCTACACCCTC. It translates to CASTHSTDGYVYTL. V usage is TRBV7-8 and J usage is TRBJ1-2; D not certain. This CDR3 comprises 14 residues. Per germline, CDR1 SGHVS and CDR2 FQNEAQ.

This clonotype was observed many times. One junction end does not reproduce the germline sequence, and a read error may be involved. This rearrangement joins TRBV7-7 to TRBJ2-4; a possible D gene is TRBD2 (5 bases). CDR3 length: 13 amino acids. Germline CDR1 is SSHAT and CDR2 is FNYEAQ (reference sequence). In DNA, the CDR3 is TGTGCTAGCAGCTTAGTGGGGAGTAGGGCTCAGTACTTC. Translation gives CASSLVGSRAQYF.

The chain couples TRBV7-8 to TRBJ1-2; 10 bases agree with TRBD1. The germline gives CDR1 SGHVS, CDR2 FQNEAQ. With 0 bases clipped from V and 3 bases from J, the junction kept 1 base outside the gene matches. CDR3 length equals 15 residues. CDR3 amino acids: CASSLATGGHYGYTF. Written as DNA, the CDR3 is TGTGCCAGCAGCTTAGCGACAGGGGGCCACTATGGCTACACCTTC.

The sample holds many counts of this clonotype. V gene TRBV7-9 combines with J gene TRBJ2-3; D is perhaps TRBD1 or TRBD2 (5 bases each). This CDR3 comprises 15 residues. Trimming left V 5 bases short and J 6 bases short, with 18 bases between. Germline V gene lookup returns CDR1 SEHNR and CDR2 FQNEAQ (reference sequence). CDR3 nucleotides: TGTGCCAGCAGCGCCTGGGACCAGGCGAAGGATACGCAGTATTTT. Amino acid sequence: CASSAWDQAKDTQYF.

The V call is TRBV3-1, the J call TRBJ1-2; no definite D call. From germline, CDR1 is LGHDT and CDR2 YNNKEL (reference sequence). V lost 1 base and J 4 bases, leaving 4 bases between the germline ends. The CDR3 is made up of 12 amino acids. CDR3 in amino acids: CASSQGTYGYTF. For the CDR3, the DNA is TGTGCCAGCAGCCAAGGGACCTATGGCTACACCTTC.

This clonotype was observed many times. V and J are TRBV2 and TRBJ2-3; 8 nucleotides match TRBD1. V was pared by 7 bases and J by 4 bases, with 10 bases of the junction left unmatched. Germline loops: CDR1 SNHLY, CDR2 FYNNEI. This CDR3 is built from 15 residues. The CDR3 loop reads CASILSRGRADTQYF. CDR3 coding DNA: TGTGCCAGCATACTTTCCAGGGGGCGGGCAGATACGCAGTATTTT.

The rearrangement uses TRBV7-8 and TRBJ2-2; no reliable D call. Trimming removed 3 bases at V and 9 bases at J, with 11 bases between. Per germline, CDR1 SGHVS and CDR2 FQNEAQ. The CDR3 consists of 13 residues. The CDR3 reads CASSLTPIWELFF. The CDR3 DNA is TGTGCCAGCAGCTTGACACCAATCTGGGAGCTGTTTTTT.

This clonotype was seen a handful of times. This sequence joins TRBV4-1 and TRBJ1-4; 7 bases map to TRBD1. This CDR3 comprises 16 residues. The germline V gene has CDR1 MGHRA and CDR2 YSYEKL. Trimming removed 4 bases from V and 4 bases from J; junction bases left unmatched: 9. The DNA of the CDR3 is TGCGCCAGCAGCCCCGCTGGGACAGCAAGTAATGAAAAACTGTTTTTT. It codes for CASSPAGTASNEKLFF.

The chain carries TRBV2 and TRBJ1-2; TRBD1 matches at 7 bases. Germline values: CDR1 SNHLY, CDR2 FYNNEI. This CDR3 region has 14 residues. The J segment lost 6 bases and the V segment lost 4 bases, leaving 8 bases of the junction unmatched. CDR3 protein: CASSVLTGDNGYTF. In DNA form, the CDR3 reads TGTGCCAGCAGTGTATTAACAGGGGATAATGGCTACACCTTC.

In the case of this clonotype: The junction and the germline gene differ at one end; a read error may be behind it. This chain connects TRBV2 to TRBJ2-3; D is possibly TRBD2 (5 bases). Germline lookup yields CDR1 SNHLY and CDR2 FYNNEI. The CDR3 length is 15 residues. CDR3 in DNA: TGTGCCAGCAGTGTTAGTACCGCTAGCACATATACGCAGTATTTT. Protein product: CASSVSTASTYTQYF.

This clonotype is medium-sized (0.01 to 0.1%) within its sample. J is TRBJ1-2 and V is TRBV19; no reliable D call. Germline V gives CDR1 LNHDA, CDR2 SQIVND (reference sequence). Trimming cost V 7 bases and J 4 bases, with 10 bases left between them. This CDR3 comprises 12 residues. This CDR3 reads CASTQTGYGYTF. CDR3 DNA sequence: TGTGCCAGTACCCAAACCGGCTATGGCTACACCTTC.

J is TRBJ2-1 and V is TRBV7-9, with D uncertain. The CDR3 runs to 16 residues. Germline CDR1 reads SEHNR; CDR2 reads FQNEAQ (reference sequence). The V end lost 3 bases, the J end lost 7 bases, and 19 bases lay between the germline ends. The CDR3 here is CASSFSSTERWNEQFF. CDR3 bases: TGTGCCAGCAGCTTTAGCTCCACCGAACGTTGGAATGAGCAGTTCTTC.

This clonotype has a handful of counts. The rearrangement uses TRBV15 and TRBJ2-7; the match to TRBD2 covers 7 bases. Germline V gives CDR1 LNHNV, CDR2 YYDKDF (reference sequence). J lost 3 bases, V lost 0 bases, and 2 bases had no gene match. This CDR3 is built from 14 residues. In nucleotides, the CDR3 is TGTGCCACCAGCAGAGAGGGAGGGGACTACGAGCAGTACTTC. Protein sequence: CATSREGGDYEQYF.

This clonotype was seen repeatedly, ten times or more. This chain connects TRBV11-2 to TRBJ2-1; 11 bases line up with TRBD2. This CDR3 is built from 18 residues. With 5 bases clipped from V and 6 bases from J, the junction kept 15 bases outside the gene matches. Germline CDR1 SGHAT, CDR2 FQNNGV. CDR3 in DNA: TGTGCCAGCAGCGCGGCCCGTTTGACTAGCGGGGAACTCAATGAGCAGTTCTTC. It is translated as CASSAARLTSGELNEQFF.